The present T cell receptor (beta chain) was sequenced within a study of blood T cells in healthy people across ages. Notes on this clonotype: Its target is unknown.

Whole-study results and caveats: Estimates of total diversity, which came from one million sequenced T cells, were considered to be underestimates.

The germline V and J ends were trimmed by 5 bases and 0 bases, with 7 bases remaining between them. Germline V gene data show CDR1 as DFQATT and CDR2 as SNEGSKA (reference sequence). This CDR3 is 12 amino acids long. The authors ran a second PCR of about 7 to 11 cycles using a sample-barcoded 5' primer and a J-beta primer mix. TCRdb re-called the 5' RACE reads through MiXCR, storing one row per CDR3 protein. The table lists 730,000 or so distinct CDR3 sequences, 40% to 45% of them singletons. Sequencing input: blood. This receptor was taken from an older man in good health. This rearrangement joins TRBV20-1 to TRBJ2-5; D is unclear. CDR3 sequence reads: CSALAYQETQYF. The DNA for the CDR3 is TGCAGTGCTCTGGCATACCAAGAGACCCAGTACTTC.